This T cell receptor beta chain was identified in a study of cytomegalovirus exposure and HLA in healthy donors. Across the study: T cells numbering about 200 million yielded 90 million to 140 million unique TCR beta sequences in an earlier analysis.

Vbeta (60) and Jbeta (13) primers were used in the PCR. Generated by immunoSEQ multiplex PCR, the TCRdb table keeps only in-frame clones and is missing some. The sample holds over 130,000 clones, around 66% seen once. This clone was picked up a small number of times. This receptor was obtained from a woman aged 60-75 years in good health and CMV-seronegative. Sequenced input: PBMCs.

CDR3 nucleotides: TGTGCCAGCAGTGATTTGGACAGGGGGAATGGCTACACCTTC. Protein sequence: CASSDLDRGNGYTF. The chain employs TRBV25-1 and TRBJ1-2, with 10 bases aligning to TRBD1. V shed 3 bases, J shed 6 bases, and the junction held 4 bases outside the gene matches. This CDR3 is 14 amino acids long. CDR1 is MGHDK, CDR2 SYGVNS, per germline.